A selection of T cell receptor beta chains follows, all from one sample in a study of cytomegalovirus exposure and HLA in healthy donors. The protocol was immunoSEQ multiplex PCR, while the TCRdb copy is restricted to in-frame clones and leaves out a portion. The profile covers over 150,000 clones, with 68% appearing a single time and approximately 2.8% taken by the ten largest. The sample taken for sequencing was PBMCs. The receptors originated from a woman between 35 and 50 years old in good health and CMV-seropositive. The conserved cysteine and the conserved F or W are not part of the CDR3 here. Clone size is given for some rows only: seen once, a few or many times, or a class if the clone is expanded.

clone_size: few
j_call: TRBJ1-3
v_call: TRBV27
cdr3_aa: ASSTTFASSGNTIY

clone_size: NA
j_call: TRBJ2-1
v_call: TRBV11-2
cdr3_aa: ASSLELSGGAPYNEQF

clone_size: NA
j_call: NA
v_call: TRBV27
cdr3_aa: ASSLSTASYEQY

clone_size: few
j_call: TRBJ2-7
v_call: TRBV5-8
cdr3_aa: ASSLGGEQY

clone_size: NA
j_call: TRBJ1-1
v_call: TRBV7-9
cdr3_aa: ASSKNKGSSITEAF

clone_size: NA
j_call: TRBJ1-2
v_call: TRBV2
cdr3_aa: ASLRAGGNYGYT

clone_size: few
j_call: TRBJ2-5
v_call: TRBV4-1
cdr3_aa: ASSQGSGGAETQY

clone_size: once
j_call: TRBJ2-5
v_call: TRBV11-2
cdr3_aa: ASSFPGLAGGGETQY

clone_size: few
j_call: TRBJ1-1
v_call: TRBV11-2
cdr3_aa: ASSLGGIAF

clone_size: NA
j_call: TRBJ1-5
v_call: TRBV4-3
cdr3_aa: ASSHTIAGSQPQH

clone_size: NA
j_call: TRBJ2-1
v_call: TRBV2
cdr3_aa: ASSDASRLNEQF

clone_size: few
j_call: TRBJ2-1
v_call: TRBV27
cdr3_aa: ASSYFPLGQIYNEQF

clone_size: NA
j_call: TRBJ1-2
v_call: TRBV4-1
cdr3_aa: ASSLTGESGYGYP

clone_size: NA
j_call: TRBJ1-1
v_call: TRBV9
cdr3_aa: ASSYGQDTEAF

clone_size: NA
j_call: TRBJ2-1
v_call: TRBV21-1
cdr3_aa: ASSKDSGQGSYNEQF

clone_size: NA
j_call: TRBJ2-7
v_call: TRBV18
cdr3_aa: ASSLGTADSYEQY

clone_size: NA
j_call: TRBJ1-1
v_call: TRBV5-4
cdr3_aa: ASSRDRVVGTEAF

clone_size: NA
j_call: TRBJ2-5
v_call: TRBV11-2
cdr3_aa: ASSLVRTGSEETQY

clone_size: NA
j_call: TRBJ1-1
v_call: TRBV11-2
cdr3_aa: ASAWGLEAF

clone_size: few
j_call: TRBJ2-1
v_call: TRBV28
cdr3_aa: ASSRVLAGVAL

clone_size: NA
j_call: TRBJ1-2
v_call: TRBV6-6
cdr3_aa: ASSTTGEQGYT

clone_size: NA
j_call: TRBJ1-5
v_call: TRBV7-2
cdr3_aa: ASSHGRTHSNQPQH

clone_size: few
j_call: TRBJ2-7
v_call: TRBV29-1
cdr3_aa: SVELVLAGNEQY

clone_size: few
j_call: TRBJ1-1
v_call: TRBV10-3
cdr3_aa: AISDQGANTEAF

clone_size: NA
j_call: TRBJ1-2
v_call: TRBV7-2
cdr3_aa: ASSTRQGPFRDGYP

clone_size: NA
j_call: TRBJ2-5
v_call: TRBV7-9
cdr3_aa: ASSLASGTETQY

clone_size: NA
j_call: TRBJ1-5
v_call: TRBV7-9
cdr3_aa: ASSLGQSNQPQH

clone_size: NA
j_call: TRBJ2-7
v_call: TRBV27
cdr3_aa: ASGVAGAEQY

clone_size: few
j_call: NA
v_call: TRBV28
cdr3_aa: ASRNPLGGDEQY

clone_size: NA
j_call: TRBJ2-7
v_call: TRBV28
cdr3_aa: ASSLPQRGEQY

clone_size: few
j_call: TRBJ2-1
v_call: TRBV16
cdr3_aa: ASSQSLQVSYNEQF

clone_size: NA
j_call: TRBJ2-3
v_call: TRBV18
cdr3_aa: ASSPVQGPTDTQY

clone_size: NA
j_call: TRBJ2-2
v_call: TRBV29-1
cdr3_aa: SVVPGRAGELF

clone_size: NA
j_call: TRBJ1-1
v_call: TRBV5-1
cdr3_aa: ASSSRTGGNTEAF

clone_size: NA
j_call: TRBJ2-3
v_call: TRBV27
cdr3_aa: ASSRGGISTDTQY

clone_size: NA
j_call: TRBJ2-7
v_call: TRBV5-6
cdr3_aa: ASSLQYEQY

clone_size: NA
j_call: TRBJ2-1
v_call: TRBV7-2
cdr3_aa: ASSLGGIGGEQF

clone_size: NA
j_call: TRBJ1-6
v_call: TRBV4-3
cdr3_aa: ASSQAGGAPNNSPLH

clone_size: NA
j_call: TRBJ2-2
v_call: TRBV18
cdr3_aa: ASSPWQGGNTGELF

clone_size: NA
j_call: TRBJ1-1
v_call: TRBV5-4
cdr3_aa: ASSRTGISEAF

clone_size: NA
j_call: TRBJ2-1
v_call: TRBV7-2
cdr3_aa: ASSPRGVHSYNEQF

clone_size: NA
j_call: TRBJ2-3
v_call: TRBV27
cdr3_aa: ASSLYRDSTDTQY

clone_size: NA
j_call: TRBJ2-1
v_call: TRBV13
cdr3_aa: ASSGTSDYNEQF

clone_size: NA
j_call: TRBJ1-1
v_call: TRBV19
cdr3_aa: ASRTTGGTEAF

clone_size: few
j_call: TRBJ1-3
v_call: TRBV7-9
cdr3_aa: ASSVDRASGNTIY

clone_size: few
j_call: TRBJ1-1
v_call: TRBV5-1
cdr3_aa: ASSRTVGGTEAF

clone_size: NA
j_call: TRBJ1-2
v_call: TRBV19
cdr3_aa: ASSITQGSNYGYT

clone_size: NA
j_call: TRBJ1-4
v_call: TRBV4-2
cdr3_aa: ASSQVTGGDEKLF

clone_size: NA
j_call: TRBJ1-3
v_call: TRBV5-1
cdr3_aa: ASSSGTLNSGNTIY

clone_size: NA
j_call: TRBJ2-7
v_call: TRBV5-6
cdr3_aa: ASSTGGPAGWQY

clone_size: NA
j_call: TRBJ2-7
v_call: TRBV18
cdr3_aa: ASPPVRGAASYEQY